Shown below are 16 T cell receptor beta chains from a single sample sequenced in a study of shared clonotypes between healthy human individuals. Sequencing was performed with immunoSEQ multiplex PCR; in TCRdb, only in-frame clones are kept and a portion is missing. This table has approximately 2.5 million clones, approximately 93% appearing once. Input material: naive CD4+ T cells from PBMCs. Indicated subset: CD45RA+ positively selected. These receptors all come from a man aged 18 to 29 in good health. Some clones in this sample may be carry-over from other donors' samples.

V gene TRBV5-1 combines with J gene TRBJ1-1, with D unresolved. V gave up 2 bases and J gave up 2 bases, with 13 bases separating them. The CDR3 sequence is 15 residues long. CDR1 and CDR2 (germline): SGHRS, YFSETQ. In nucleotides, the CDR3 is TGCGCCAGCAGCTTAGACGGATATTCAAACACTGAAGCTTTCTTT. It encodes CASSLDGYSNTEAFF.

In DNA, the CDR3 is TGTGCCAGCAGTTCCAGGGGGCAGGTCGAACGGGGCTCCTACGAGCAGTACTTC. The encoded protein is CASSSRGQVERGSYEQYF. The gene calls are TRBV27 and TRBJ2-7; 8 positions match TRBD1. Germline lookup yields CDR1 MNHEY and CDR2 SMNVEV (reference sequence). Trimming took 4 bases from V and 0 from J; bases not matched to a gene: 14. The CDR3 spans 18 residues.

With respect to this clone: The identical CDR3 is also encoded by other nucleotide sequences in the sample. This sequence joins TRBV5-1 and TRBJ2-3; 8 bases map to TRBD2. Germline CDR1 reads SGHRS; CDR2 reads YFSETQ. With 1 base clipped from V and 0 bases from J, the junction kept 4 bases outside the gene matches. The CDR3 length is 16 residues. The CDR3 nucleotides read TGCGCCAGCAGCTTGCCTAGCGGGTTAAGCACAGATACGCAGTATTTT. Amino acid sequence: CASSLPSGLSTDTQYF. The whole variable domain, remainder taken from reference TRBV5-1 and TRBJ2-3, is KAGVTQTPRYLIKTRGQQVTLSCSPISGHRSVSWYQQTPGQGLQFLFEYFSETQRNKGNFPGRFSGRQFSNSRSEMNVSTLELGDSALYLCASSLPSGLSTDTQYFGPGTRLTVL.

The genes are TRBV7-2 and TRBJ2-5, with D perhaps TRBD2 (5 bases). This CDR3 comprises 14 residues. CDR1 SGHTA and CDR2 FQGNSA come from the germline V gene. Trimming stripped 2 bases from V and 1 base from J, with 8 bases between. The CDR3 sequence is CASSLMRVQETQYF. CDR3 nucleotide sequence: TGTGCCAGCAGCTTAATGCGGGTCCAAGAGACCCAGTACTTC.

The genes are TRBV4-3 and TRBJ1-1; D is uncertain. Germline assignment: CDR1 LGHNA and CDR2 YSLEER. This CDR3 spans 14 amino acids. V shed 2 bases and J shed 3 bases, with 10 bases lying between them. CDR3 coding DNA: TGCGCCAGCAGCCAAATACCCGGGTACACTGAAGCTTTCTTT. This codes for CASSQIPGYTEAFF.

This sequence joins TRBV6-6 and TRBJ2-3, with TRBD1 matching over 8 bases. The CDR3 has 16 residues. CDR1 and CDR2 from the germline V gene are MNHNY and SVGAGI (reference sequence). V shed 5 bases, J shed 5 bases, and the junction held 12 bases outside the gene matches. The DNA for the CDR3 is TGTGCCAGCAGTCGCCAGGGGGCGCCGGGAATAGATACGCAGTATTTT. This translates into CASSRQGAPGIDTQYF.

This chain connects TRBV9 to TRBJ1-3; TRBD1 matches 8 bases. The V segment lost 4 bases and the J segment 2 bases; nucleotides outside the gene matches: 5. Per germline, CDR1 SGDLS and CDR2 YYNGEE. The CDR3 contains 15 residues. CDR3 bases: TGTGCCAGCAGCATTCAGGGGGCAACTGGAAACACCATATATTTT. Translated, it gives CASSIQGATGNTIYF. Based on the CDR3 plus reference TRBV9 and TRBJ1-3, the full variable domain is DSGVTQTPKHLITATGQRVTLRCSPRSGDLSVYWYQQSLDQGLQFLIQYYNGEERAKGNILERFSAQQFPDLHSELNLSSLELGDSALYFCASSIQGATGNTIYFGEGSWLTVV.

The chain employs TRBV9 and TRBJ2-3, with 8 nucleotides matching TRBD1. The V gene end was trimmed by 0 bases and the J gene end by 5 bases; junction bases not matched to a gene: 14. This CDR3 has 18 amino acids. Germline CDR1 reads SGDLS; CDR2 reads YYNGEE. The CDR3 DNA follows: TGTGCCAGCAGCGTAGGAAGAGTTCGGCAGGGGGCGGGAGATACGCAGTATTTT. The encoded protein is CASSVGRVRQGAGDTQYF.

This clone was counted a few times. This rearrangement joins TRBV18 to TRBJ1-1; 7 bases agree with TRBD1. Germline trimming cut 2 bases from V and 5 bases from J; bases unmatched to any gene: 5. Germline V CDR1 and CDR2: KGHSH, LQKENI. The CDR3 runs to 14 residues. Here the CDR3 DNA reads TGTGCCAGCTCACCAGGTCCACAGGGGACTGAAGCTTTCTTT. Protein: CASSPGPQGTEAFF.

The J gene is TRBJ1-2, the V gene TRBV5-1, with D tentatively TRBD1 (6 bases). The CDR3 totals 18 residues. The germline gives CDR1 SGHRS, CDR2 YFSETQ. V was cut by 0 bases and J by 0 bases, with 18 bases left in between. This CDR3 is CASSLGRGAVTANYGYTF. CDR3 DNA sequence: TGCGCCAGCAGCTTGGGCCGGGGGGCAGTGACAGCTAACTATGGCTACACCTTC.

This clone was observed once. This chain uses TRBV5-1 with TRBJ2-3; TRBD1 matches 7 bases. The CDR3 has 16 amino acids. With 0 bases clipped from V and 0 bases from J, the junction kept 4 bases outside the gene matches. Germline assignment: CDR1 SGHRS and CDR2 YFSETQ. The CDR3 bases are TGCGCCAGCAGCTTGGCACCCAGGGGGAGCACAGATACGCAGTATTTT. It encodes CASSLAPRGSTDTQYF.

To note about this clone: At the DNA level, this CDR3 is encoded by other sequences in the same sample as well. The V and J genes are TRBV29-1 and TRBJ2-1, with D unresolved. The CDR3 extends over 13 amino acids. In germline, CDR1 is SQVTM, CDR2 ANQGSEA. Between the trimmed V and J ends, which lost 3 bases and 0 bases, there was a span of 6 bases. The CDR3 is CSVEESSYNEQFF. In DNA form, the CDR3 reads TGCAGCGTTGAGGAGAGCTCCTACAATGAGCAGTTCTTC.

The genes are TRBV7-2 and TRBJ2-2; 9 nucleotides line up with TRBD1. The V and J ends lost 6 bases and 6 bases, in that order; junction bases with no gene match: 8. Looked up from germline, CDR1 is SGHTA and CDR2 is FQGNSA. CDR3 length equals 15 residues. In nucleotides, the CDR3 is TGTGCCAGCAGAAAGACAGGGGGTGGGGCCGGGGAGCTGTTTTTT. Translated, it gives CASRKTGGGAGELFF.

The genes are TRBV6-1 and TRBJ2-5; D remains ambiguous. Germline-derived CDR1 and CDR2 are MNHNS and SASEGT. V was cut by 1 base and J by 5 bases, with 11 bases left in between. The CDR3 sequence is 14 residues long. The CDR3 bases are TGTGCCAGCAGTGAAGGTTGGAGTGGGGAGACCCAGTACTTC. It specifies CASSEGWSGETQYF.

The chain is built from TRBV10-3 and TRBJ1-1, with unresolved D. Germline values: CDR1 ENHRY, CDR2 SYGVKD. CDR3 size: 14 residues. With 6 bases removed from V and 3 bases from J, the gap between germline ends came to 14 bases. CDR3 DNA: TGTGCCATCAGGATTGATAGGGATGACACTGAAGCTTTCTTT. This translates into CAIRIDRDDTEAFF.

There are a few counts of this clone. The chain couples TRBV6-1 to TRBJ1-1; no reliable D call. From germline, CDR1 is MNHNS and CDR2 SASEGT. Between the trimmed V and J ends, which lost 5 bases and 0 bases, there was a span of 7 bases. The CDR3 is 13 residues long. CDR3 sequence (DNA): TGTGCCAGCAGTAATACAGTGAACACTGAAGCTTTCTTT. Translating it yields CASSNTVNTEAFF.